The rows below give T cell receptor beta chains drawn from one sample of a study of blood T cell repertoires in COVID-19. Some clones are missing from TCRdb's copy, which holds only in-frame ones; the method was immunoSEQ multiplex PCR. The sample includes about 80,000 clones, approximately 86% seen only once; the top ten take 6% to 8.5%. Sequenced material: peripheral blood. These TCRs come from a man between 65 and 85 years old with acute or convalescent COVID-19. Both conserved end residues are trimmed from each CDR3.

V: TRBV27
J: TRBJ1-3
CDR3: ASSAGLWGNTIY

V: TRBV4-3
J: TRBJ1-5
CDR3: ASSLDNSNQPQH

V: TRBV28
J: TRBJ2-3
CDR3: ASSSTGGGRLADTQY

V: TRBV11-2
J: TRBJ1-5
CDR3: ASSSDRGDQPQH

V: TRBV29-1
J: TRBJ1-1
CDR3: SVRSVTGSTEAF

V: TRBV7-6
J: TRBJ1-4
CDR3: ASSLGTGGGEKLF

V: TRBV14
J: TRBJ2-2
CDR3: ASSHRTSGSLHTGELF

V: TRBV5-8
J: TRBJ2-7
CDR3: ASSLVGSSYEQY

V: TRBV30
J: TRBJ1-5
CDR3: AWSPSRTGHGDQPQH

V: TRBV7-9
J: TRBJ1-6
CDR3: ASSLGQGGSPLH

V: TRBV7-9
J: TRBJ2-5
CDR3: ATRLGRGYQETQY

V: TRBV10-3
J: TRBJ2-3
CDR3: AIRTSVRDGTDTQY

V: TRBV28
J: TRBJ1-5
CDR3: ASSLPGTGVQPQH

V: TRBV29-1
J: TRBJ2-3
CDR3: SVGPGLLTDTQY

V: TRBV28
J: TRBJ1-1
CDR3: ASSFPQGGGSTEAF

V: TRBV5-1
J: TRBJ1-3
CDR3: ASSKTGGNSGNTIY

V: TRBV18
J: TRBJ1-2
CDR3: ASSPDRGHGYT

V: TRBV3-1/TRBV3-2
J: TRBJ2-1
CDR3: ASSPGTSLNNEQF

V: TRBV18
J: TRBJ1-1
CDR3: ASSPTGWGNTEAF